This T cell receptor (beta chain) was sequenced during a study of CD8 T cells in ankylosing spondylitis. Study-wide findings and caveats: In reactive arthritis synovial fluid and blood, some motif variants had been reported before. Characteristic, it appeared, of ankylosing spondylitis blood was a TCR beta motif of about eight highly homologous variants. Disease-linked clones reportedly showed significant enrichment in matched ankylosing spondylitis synovial fluid.

In this sample, this clonotype turned up many times. Its antigen is undetermined. Making use of molecular barcodes, quantitative 5'-RACE generated TCR beta libraries. A single record per CDR3 protein comes from TCRdb applying MiXCR to the 5' RACE reads. The sample records 450,000 to 550,000 distinct CDR3 sequences, approximately 5.3% being singletons. This clonotype was obtained from a male donor with ankylosing spondylitis. The sample taken for sequencing was blood, either unsorted or a sorted T cell fraction (not recorded which).

The CDR3 spells CASSQERTGIRAGYNEQFF. CDR3 coding DNA: TGCGCCAGCAGCCAAGAACGGACGGGCATACGGGCCGGGTACAATGAGCAGTTCTTC. This chain uses TRBV4-3 with TRBJ2-1; no firm D call. There are 19 residues in the CDR3. With 0 bases removed from V and 4 bases from J, the gap between germline ends came to 22 bases. Looked up from germline, CDR1 is LGHNA and CDR2 is YSLEER.